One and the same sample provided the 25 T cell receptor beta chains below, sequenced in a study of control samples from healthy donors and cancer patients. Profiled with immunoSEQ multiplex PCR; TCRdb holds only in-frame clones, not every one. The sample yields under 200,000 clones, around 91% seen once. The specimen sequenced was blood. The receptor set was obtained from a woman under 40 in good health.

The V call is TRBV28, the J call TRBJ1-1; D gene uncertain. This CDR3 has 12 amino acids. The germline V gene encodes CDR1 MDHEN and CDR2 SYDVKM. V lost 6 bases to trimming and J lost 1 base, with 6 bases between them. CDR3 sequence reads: CASRSQNTEAFF. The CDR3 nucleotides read TGTGCCAGCAGATCACAGAACACTGAAGCTTTCTTT.

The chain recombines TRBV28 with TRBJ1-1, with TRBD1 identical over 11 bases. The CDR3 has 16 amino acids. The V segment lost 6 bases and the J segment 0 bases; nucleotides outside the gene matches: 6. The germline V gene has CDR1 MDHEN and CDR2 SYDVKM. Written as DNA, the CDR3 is TGTGCCAGCAGCTCCGGGACAGGGGGGATGAACACTGAAGCTTTCTTT. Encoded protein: CASSSGTGGMNTEAFF.

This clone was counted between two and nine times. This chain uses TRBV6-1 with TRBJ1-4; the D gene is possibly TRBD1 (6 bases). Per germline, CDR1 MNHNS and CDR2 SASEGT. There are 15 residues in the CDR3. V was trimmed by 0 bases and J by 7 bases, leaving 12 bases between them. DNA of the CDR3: TGTGCCAGCAGTGAAGCGGCAGGGGCGAGTGAAAAACTGTTTTTT. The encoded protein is CASSEAAGASEKLFF.

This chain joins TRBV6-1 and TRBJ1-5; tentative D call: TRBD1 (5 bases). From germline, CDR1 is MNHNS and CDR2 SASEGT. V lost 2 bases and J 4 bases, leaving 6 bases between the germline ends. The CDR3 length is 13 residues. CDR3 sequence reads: CASSEWGNQPQHF. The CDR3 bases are TGTGCCAGCAGTGAATGGGGGAATCAGCCCCAGCATTTT.

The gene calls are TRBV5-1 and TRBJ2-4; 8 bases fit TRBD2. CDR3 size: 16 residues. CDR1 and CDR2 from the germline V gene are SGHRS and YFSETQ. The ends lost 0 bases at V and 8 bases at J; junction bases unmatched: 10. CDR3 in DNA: TGCGCCAGCAGCTTGGCCGGGGGGGCCGGTAGGGACATTCAGTACTTC. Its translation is CASSLAGGAGRDIQYF. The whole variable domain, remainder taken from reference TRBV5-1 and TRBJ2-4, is KAGVTQTPRYLIKTRGQQVTLSCSPISGHRSVSWYQQTPGQGLQFLFEYFSETQRNKGNFPGRFSGRQFSNSRSEMNVSTLELGDSALYLCASSLAGGAGRDIQYFGAGTRLSVL.

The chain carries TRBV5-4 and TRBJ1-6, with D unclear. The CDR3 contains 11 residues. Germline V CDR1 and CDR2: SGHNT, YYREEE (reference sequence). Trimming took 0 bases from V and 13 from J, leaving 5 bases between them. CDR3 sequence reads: CASSLDGPLHF. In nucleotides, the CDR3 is TGTGCCAGCAGCTTGGACGGCCCCCTCCACTTT.

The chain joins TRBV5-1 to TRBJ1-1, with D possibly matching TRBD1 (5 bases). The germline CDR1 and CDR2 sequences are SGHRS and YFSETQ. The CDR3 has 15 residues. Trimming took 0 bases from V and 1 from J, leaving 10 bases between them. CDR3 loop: CASSLGLGANTEAFF. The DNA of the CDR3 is TGCGCCAGCAGCTTGGGGCTAGGGGCGAACACTGAAGCTTTCTTT.

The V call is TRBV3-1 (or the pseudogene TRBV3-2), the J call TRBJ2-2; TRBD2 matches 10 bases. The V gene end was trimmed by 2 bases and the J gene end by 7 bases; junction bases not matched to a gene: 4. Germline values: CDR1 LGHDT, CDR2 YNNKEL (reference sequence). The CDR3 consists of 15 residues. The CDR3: CASSQLAGVHGELFF. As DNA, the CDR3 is TGTGCCAGCAGCCAACTAGCGGGAGTACACGGGGAGCTGTTTTTT.

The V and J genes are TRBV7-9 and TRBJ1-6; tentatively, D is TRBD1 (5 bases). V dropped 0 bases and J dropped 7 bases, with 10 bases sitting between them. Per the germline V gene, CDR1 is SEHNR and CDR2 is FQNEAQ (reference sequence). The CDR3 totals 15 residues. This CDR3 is CASSLAGTRNSPLHF. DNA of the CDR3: TGTGCCAGCAGCTTAGCGGGGACGAGGAATTCACCCCTCCACTTT.

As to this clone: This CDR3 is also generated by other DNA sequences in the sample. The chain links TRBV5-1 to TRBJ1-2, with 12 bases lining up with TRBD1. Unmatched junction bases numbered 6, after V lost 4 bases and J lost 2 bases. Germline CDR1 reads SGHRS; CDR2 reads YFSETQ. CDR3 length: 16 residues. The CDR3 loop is CASSRGQGAQNYGYTF. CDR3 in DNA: TGCGCCAGCAGCAGGGGACAGGGGGCTCAAAACTATGGCTACACCTTC.

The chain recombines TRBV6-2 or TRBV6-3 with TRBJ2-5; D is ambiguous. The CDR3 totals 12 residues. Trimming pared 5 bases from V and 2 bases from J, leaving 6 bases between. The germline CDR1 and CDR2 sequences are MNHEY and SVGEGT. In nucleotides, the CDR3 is TGTGCCAGCAGTAGAGGACAAGAGACCCAGTACTTC. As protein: CASSRGQETQYF.

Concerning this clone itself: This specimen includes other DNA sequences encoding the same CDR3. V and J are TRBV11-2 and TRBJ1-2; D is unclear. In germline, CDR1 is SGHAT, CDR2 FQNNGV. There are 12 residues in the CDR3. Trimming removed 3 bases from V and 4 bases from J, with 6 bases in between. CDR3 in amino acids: CASSLGTYGYTF. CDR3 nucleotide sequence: TGTGCCAGCAGCTTGGGCACCTATGGCTACACCTTC. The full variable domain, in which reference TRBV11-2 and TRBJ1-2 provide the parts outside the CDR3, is EAGVAQSPRYKIIEKRQSVAFWCNPISGHATLYWYQQILGQGPKLLIQFQNNGVVDDSQLPKDRFSAERLKGVDSTLKIQPAKLEDSAVYLCASSLGTYGYTFGSGTRLTVV.

The CDR3 here is CASTMGAGGGYTF. The CDR3 DNA reads as TGTGCCAGCACCATGGGGGCAGGGGGTGGCTACACCTTC. The chain recombines TRBV11-2 with TRBJ1-2; TRBD1 agrees at 7 bases. Germline CDR1 SGHAT, CDR2 FQNNGV. V gave up 7 bases and J gave up 7 bases; unmatched junction bases: 9. The CDR3 covers 13 residues.

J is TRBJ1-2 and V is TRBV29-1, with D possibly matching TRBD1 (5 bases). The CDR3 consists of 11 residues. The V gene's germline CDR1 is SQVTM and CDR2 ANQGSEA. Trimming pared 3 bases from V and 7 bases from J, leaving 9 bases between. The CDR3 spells CSVEGGGGYTF. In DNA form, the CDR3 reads TGCAGCGTTGAGGGGGGTGGTGGCTACACCTTC.

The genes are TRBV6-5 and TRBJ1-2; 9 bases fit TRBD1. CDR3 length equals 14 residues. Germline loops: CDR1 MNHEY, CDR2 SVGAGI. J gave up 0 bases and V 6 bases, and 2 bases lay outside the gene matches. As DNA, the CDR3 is TGTGCCAGCAGACAGGGGGCTACTAACTATGGCTACACCTTC. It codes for CASRQGATNYGYTF.

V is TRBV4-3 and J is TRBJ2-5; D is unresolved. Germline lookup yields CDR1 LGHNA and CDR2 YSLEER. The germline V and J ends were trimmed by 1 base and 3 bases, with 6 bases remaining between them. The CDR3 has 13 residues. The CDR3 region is CASSQGWEETQYF. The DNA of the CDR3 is TGCGCCAGCAGCCAAGGGTGGGAAGAGACCCAGTACTTC.

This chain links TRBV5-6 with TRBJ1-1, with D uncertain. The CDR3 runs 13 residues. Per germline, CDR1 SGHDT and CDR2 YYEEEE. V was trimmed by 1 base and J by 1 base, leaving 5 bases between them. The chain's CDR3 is CASSLIENTEAFF. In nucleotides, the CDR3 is TGTGCCAGCAGCTTGATCGAGAACACTGAAGCTTTCTTT.

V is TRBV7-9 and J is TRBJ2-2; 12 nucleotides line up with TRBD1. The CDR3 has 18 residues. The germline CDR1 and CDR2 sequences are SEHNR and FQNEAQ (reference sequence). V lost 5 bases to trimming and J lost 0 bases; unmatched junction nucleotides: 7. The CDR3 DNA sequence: TGTGCCAGCAGCCCCCGGGACAGGGGGCACGCGAACACCGGGGAGCTGTTTTTT. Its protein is CASSPRDRGHANTGELFF.

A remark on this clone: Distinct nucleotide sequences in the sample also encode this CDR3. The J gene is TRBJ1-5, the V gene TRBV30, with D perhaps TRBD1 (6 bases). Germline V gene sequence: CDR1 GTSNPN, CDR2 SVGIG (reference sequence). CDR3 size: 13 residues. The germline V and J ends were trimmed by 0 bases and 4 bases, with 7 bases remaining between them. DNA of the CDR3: TGTGCCTGGAGTGTACAGGGTAATCAGCCCCAGCATTTT. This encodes CAWSVQGNQPQHF.

CDR3 region: CASSNLGYTEAFF. The CDR3, as DNA: TGTGCCAGTAGTAACCTGGGGTACACTGAAGCTTTCTTT. The rearrangement uses TRBV19 and TRBJ1-1; D gene ambiguous. Germline CDR1 and CDR2: LNHDA and SQIVND (reference sequence). The V end was cut by 4 bases, the J end by 3 bases, with 9 bases between. This CDR3 has 13 amino acids.

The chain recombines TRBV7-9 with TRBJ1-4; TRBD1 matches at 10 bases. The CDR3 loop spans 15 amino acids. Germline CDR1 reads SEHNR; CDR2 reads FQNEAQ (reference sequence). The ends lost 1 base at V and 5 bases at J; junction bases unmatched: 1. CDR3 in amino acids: CASSLGDRGNEKLFF. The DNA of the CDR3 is TGTGCCAGCAGCTTAGGGGACAGGGGAAATGAAAAACTGTTTTTT.

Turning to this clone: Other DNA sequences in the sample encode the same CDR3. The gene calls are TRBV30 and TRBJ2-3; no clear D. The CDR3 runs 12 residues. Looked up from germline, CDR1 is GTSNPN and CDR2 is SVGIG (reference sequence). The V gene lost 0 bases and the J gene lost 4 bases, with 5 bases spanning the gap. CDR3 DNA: TGTGCCTGGAGTGTAGGTGCAGATACGCAGTATTTT. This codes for CAWSVGADTQYF. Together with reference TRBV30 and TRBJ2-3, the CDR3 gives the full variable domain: SQTIHQWPATLVQPVGSPLSLECTVEGTSNPNLYWYRQAAGRGLQLLFYSVGIGQISSEVPQNLSASRPQDRQFILSSKKLLLSDSGFYLCAWSVGADTQYFGPGTRLTVL.

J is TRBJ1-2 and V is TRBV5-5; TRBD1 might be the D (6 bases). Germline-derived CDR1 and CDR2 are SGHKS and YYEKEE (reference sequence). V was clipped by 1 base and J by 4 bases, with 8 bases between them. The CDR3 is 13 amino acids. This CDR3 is CASSLRGGYGYTF. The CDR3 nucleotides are TGTGCCAGCAGCTTGAGGGGGGGCTATGGCTACACCTTC.

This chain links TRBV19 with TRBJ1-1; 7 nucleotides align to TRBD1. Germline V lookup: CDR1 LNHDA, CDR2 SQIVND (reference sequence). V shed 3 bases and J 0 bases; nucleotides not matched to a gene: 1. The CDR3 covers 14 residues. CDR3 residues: CASSMTGMNTEAFF. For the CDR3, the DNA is TGTGCCAGTAGTATGACAGGGATGAACACTGAAGCTTTCTTT.

The CDR3 sequence is CASSYGTATDTQYF. DNA for the CDR3: TGTGCCAGCAGTTACGGGACAGCCACAGATACGCAGTATTTT. J is TRBJ2-3 and V is TRBV6-2 or TRBV6-3, with 7 bases that match TRBD1. This CDR3 is built from 14 residues. J was trimmed by 2 bases and V by 2 bases; bases with no gene match: 1. Per the germline V gene, CDR1 is MNHEY and CDR2 is SVGEGT.